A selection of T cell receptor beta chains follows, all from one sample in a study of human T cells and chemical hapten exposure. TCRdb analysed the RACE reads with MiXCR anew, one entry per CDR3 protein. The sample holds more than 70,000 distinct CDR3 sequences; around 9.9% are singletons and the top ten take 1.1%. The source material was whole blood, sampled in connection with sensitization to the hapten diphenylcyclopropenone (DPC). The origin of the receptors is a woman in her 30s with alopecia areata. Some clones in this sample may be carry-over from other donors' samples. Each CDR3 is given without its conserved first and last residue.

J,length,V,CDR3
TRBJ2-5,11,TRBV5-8,ASSGVGEETQY
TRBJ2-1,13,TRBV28,ASSYGLAGSLEQF
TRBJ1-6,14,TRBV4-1,ASSQDGQGYNSPLH
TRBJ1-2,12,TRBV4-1,ASSQAGQRYGYT
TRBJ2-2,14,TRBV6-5,ASTPRGQGNTGELF
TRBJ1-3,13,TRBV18,ASSKERLSGNTIY
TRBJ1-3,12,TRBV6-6,ASKTGQMGDTIY
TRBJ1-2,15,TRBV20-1,SARDSREWMRHYGYT
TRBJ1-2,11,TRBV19,ASSTRPVYGYT
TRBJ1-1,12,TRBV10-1,ASSQGQGGTEAF
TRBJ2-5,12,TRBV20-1,SARIVQGLETQY
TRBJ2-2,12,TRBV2,ASRGEAATGELF
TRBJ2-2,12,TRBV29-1,SVGLAGGPGELF
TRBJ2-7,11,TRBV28,ASTGQGPYEQY
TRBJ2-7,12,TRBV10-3,AISEGDRSYEQY
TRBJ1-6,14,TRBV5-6,ASSLAYSGVNSPLH
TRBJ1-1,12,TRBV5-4,ASSLTAPSTEAF
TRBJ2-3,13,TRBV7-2,ASSRIIGSTDTQY
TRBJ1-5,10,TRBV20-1,SAQQGDQPQH
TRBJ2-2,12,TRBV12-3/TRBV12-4,ASSFDRNTGELF
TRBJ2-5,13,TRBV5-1,ASSRFMRGQETQY
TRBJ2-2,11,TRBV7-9,ASSFQGDGELF
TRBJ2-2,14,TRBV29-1,SVKGLAGENTGELF
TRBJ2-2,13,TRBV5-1,ASTLGPGYTGELF
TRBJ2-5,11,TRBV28,ASTPPQGETQY
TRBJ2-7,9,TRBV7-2,ASSSGPEQY
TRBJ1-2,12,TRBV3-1,ASSIDLRTYGYT
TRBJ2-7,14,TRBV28,ASSGGGTALSYEQY
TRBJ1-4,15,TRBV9,ASSAPSRDATNEKLF
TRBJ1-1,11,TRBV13,ASSLSPDSEAF
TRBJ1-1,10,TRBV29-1,SVERGNTEAF
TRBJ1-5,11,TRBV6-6,ASRRQGAQPQH
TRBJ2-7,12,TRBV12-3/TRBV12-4,ASSLERLVSEQY
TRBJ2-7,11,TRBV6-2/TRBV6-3,ASSWGQIYEQY
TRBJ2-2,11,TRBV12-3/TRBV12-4,ASSLIDTGELF
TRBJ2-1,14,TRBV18,ASSPRQGSSNNEQF
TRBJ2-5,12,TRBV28,ASSFGGSKETQY
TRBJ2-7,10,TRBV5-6,ASSHSRRGQY
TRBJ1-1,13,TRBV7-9,ASSTSGTANTEAF
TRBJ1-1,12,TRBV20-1,SARAGSMNTEAF
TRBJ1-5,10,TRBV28,ATESSNQPQH
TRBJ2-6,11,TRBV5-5,ASSLIGANVLT
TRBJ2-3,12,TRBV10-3,AISLAGATDTQY
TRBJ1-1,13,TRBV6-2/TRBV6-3,ASSYSKGIFTEAF
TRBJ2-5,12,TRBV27,ASSLSPRQETQY
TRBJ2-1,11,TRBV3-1,ASSQGDGNEQF
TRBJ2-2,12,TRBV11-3,ARGWGLNTGELF
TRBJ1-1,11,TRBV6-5,ASKRGTDTEAF
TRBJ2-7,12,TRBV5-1,ASSETSGRREQY
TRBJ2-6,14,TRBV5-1,ASSLAGTSGANVLT
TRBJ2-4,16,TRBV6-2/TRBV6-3,ASSYTSGAALAKNIQY
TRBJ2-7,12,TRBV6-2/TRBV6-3,ASSSSGAAYEQY
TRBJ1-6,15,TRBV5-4,ASSSRTGPRGYSPLH
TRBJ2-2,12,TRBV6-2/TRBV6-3,ASNPGTRNGELF
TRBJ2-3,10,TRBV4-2,ASSQDRDTQY
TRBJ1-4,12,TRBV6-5,ATRLAGNNEKLF
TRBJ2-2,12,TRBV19,ASKIGGLTGELF
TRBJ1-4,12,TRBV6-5,ASTGDRTNEKLF
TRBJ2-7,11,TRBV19,ASSPGLVSVQY